The 30 T cell receptor beta chains listed next were all sequenced from one sample in a study of blood T cells in healthy people across ages. A sample-barcoded 5' primer and a J-beta primer mix were used in a second PCR of about 6 to 11 cycles. TCRdb called the 5' RACE reads again in MiXCR, with one record for every CDR3 protein. The sample carries 1,500,000 or so distinct CDR3 sequences, 40% to 45% recorded once. The source material was blood. The receptors shown here come from a woman between 18 and 29 years old in good health.

Comments on this clonotype: This sequence may be a read error, since a much larger clone differs from it by one base. The rearrangement links TRBV29-1 to TRBJ2-3, with D tentatively TRBD2 (6 bases). The V gene's germline CDR1 is SQVTM and CDR2 ANQGSEA. The CDR3 covers 13 residues. Between the trimmed V and J ends, which lost 5 bases and 0 bases, there was a span of 9 bases. CDR3 in DNA: TGCAGCGTTAGCGGGCTTAGCACAGATACGCAGTATTTT. Translation: CSVSGLSTDTQYF.

Note on this clonotype: At one end the junction does not follow the germline gene, possibly because of a read error. The chain carries TRBV27 and TRBJ2-7; maybe TRBD1 (8 bases). This CDR3 is 17 amino acids long. Germline lookup yields CDR1 MNHEY and CDR2 SMNVEV (reference sequence). CDR3 sequence: CASSLQKGGTGTYGQYF. In nucleotides, the CDR3 is TGTGCCAGCAGTTTACAAAAGGGGGGGACAGGTACCTACGGGCAGTACTTC.

This rearrangement joins TRBV6-1 to TRBJ2-5, with TRBD1 matching over 7 bases. The V gene end was trimmed by 4 bases and the J gene end by 1 base; junction bases not matched to a gene: 9. CDR3 length equals 16 residues. Germline loops: CDR1 MNHNS, CDR2 SASEGT. CDR3 DNA: TGTGCCAGCAGTGCCGGACAGGCCACGGCCCAAGAGACCCAGTACTTC. This translates into CASSAGQATAQETQYF.

This clonotype has more than one count but fewer than ten. The chain recombines TRBV28 with TRBJ1-2; TRBD1 might be the D (5 bases). The germline gives CDR1 MDHEN, CDR2 SYDVKM. V lost 8 bases and J lost 7, with 17 bases in between. The CDR3 is made up of 13 amino acids. In nucleotides, the CDR3 is TGTGCCAGCGGGACCGGGACGCCACGTGGCTACACCTTC. Protein product: CASGTGTPRGYTF.

The genes are TRBV7-2 and TRBJ1-1; D perhaps matches TRBD1 (6 bases). The CDR3 contains 16 residues. Germline V CDR1 and CDR2: SGHTA, FQGNSA. The V and J ends lost 5 bases and 3 bases respectively, with 19 bases between them. CDR3 sequence: CASSHYWGGRDTEAFF. Here the CDR3 DNA reads TGTGCCAGCAGCCACTACTGGGGGGGCAGGGACACTGAAGCTTTCTTT.

The chain joins TRBV27 to TRBJ2-5, with a possible D match to TRBD2 (6 bases). The J call may be mistaken, given a closer DNA end match to TRBJ2-7. Germline V gives CDR1 MNHEY, CDR2 SMNVEV (reference sequence). The CDR3 runs 14 residues. In nucleotides, the CDR3 is TGTGCCAGCAGAATCATGGGGGGATCCTACGAGCAGTACTTC. It yields the protein CASRIMGGSYEQYF.

This chain joins TRBV5-1 and TRBJ1-6; D call uncertain. CDR1 SGHRS and CDR2 YFSETQ come from the germline V gene. Trimming shortened V by 4 bases and J by 7 bases, and 15 bases separated the two germline ends. This CDR3 region has 15 residues. The CDR3 protein is CASSPLGRLNSPLHF. CDR3 DNA: TGCGCCAGCAGCCCTTTAGGACGGTTGAATTCACCCCTCCACTTT.

With regard to this clonotype: One junction end does not reproduce the germline sequence, and a read error may be involved. The chain recombines TRBV10-3 with TRBJ2-3, with D uncertain. There are 13 residues in the CDR3. CDR1 is ENHRY, CDR2 SYGVKD, per germline. CDR3: CAISVAPTDAQYF. For the CDR3, the DNA is TGTGCCATCAGTGTGGCCCCCACAGATGCGCAGTATTTT.

The chain combines TRBV28 with TRBJ1-2; D is unresolved. With 6 bases removed from V and 4 bases from J, the gap between germline ends came to 12 bases. The CDR3 length is 13 residues. Germline CDR1 is MDHEN and CDR2 is SYDVKM. The CDR3 DNA sequence: TGTGCCAGCAGGGACCGATCGTGCTATGGCTACACCTTC. Its protein product is CASRDRSCYGYTF.

With regard to this clonotype: This is likely a read error, given that the CDR3 carries no conserved phenylalanine or tryptophan at its end. The J gene is TRBJ1-2, the V gene TRBV5-5, with D perhaps TRBD1 (5 bases). CDR3 length: 13 residues. CDR1 is SGHKS and CDR2 is YYEKEE in the germline V gene (reference sequence). V was shortened by 7 bases and J by 6 bases, with 16 bases between the two germline ends. CDR3 amino acids: CASSFRAINGYTS. The CDR3 nucleotides read TGTGCCAGCTCATTCAGGGCGATAAATGGCTACACCTCC.

J is TRBJ2-5 and V is TRBV21-1; no check of the table's D call, TRBD1, against the DNA was made. TRBV21-1 is a pseudogene segment. This CDR3 spans 13 amino acids. The DNA of the CDR3 is TGTGCCTGCAGCCGAGGGGGGAGGAAGACCCAGTACTTC. This codes for CACSRGGRKTQYF.

V is TRBV3-1 and J is TRBJ2-3; perhaps D is TRBD1 or TRBD2 (5 bases each). Germline V gene lookup returns CDR1 LGHDT and CDR2 YNNKEL (reference sequence). This CDR3 has 18 amino acids. Trimming pared 1 base from V and 4 bases from J, leaving 21 bases between. This chain's CDR3 is CASSQVTGTSFSADTQYF. The DNA of the CDR3 is TGTGCCAGCAGCCAAGTAACGGGGACGTCGTTTAGCGCAGATACGCAGTATTTT.

The chain combines TRBV10-3 with TRBJ1-1; D gene ambiguous. V was pared by 4 bases and J by 0 bases, with 9 bases between. This CDR3 spans 14 amino acids. From germline, CDR1 is ENHRY and CDR2 SYGVKD. The CDR3 region has the DNA TGTGCCATCAGTGTCGACGGACTGAACACTGAAGCTTTCTTT. It is translated as CAISVDGLNTEAFF.

This sequence joins TRBV3-1 and TRBJ2-7; D is perhaps TRBD1 (5 bases). Germline values: CDR1 LGHDT, CDR2 YNNKEL (reference sequence). Trimming cost V 2 bases and J 6 bases, with 8 bases left between them. The CDR3 has 12 amino acids. DNA of the CDR3: TGTGCCAGCAGCCAATACAGGTCCGAGCAGTACTTC. It translates to CASSQYRSEQYF.

This CDR3 is CASSQKRTEGKRDEQYF. The CDR3 region has the DNA TGTGCCAGCAGCCAAAAGAGGACAGAAGGGAAAAGGGACGAGCAGTACTTC. V is TRBV14 and J is TRBJ2-7; D is perhaps TRBD1 (6 bases). Deletions cut 2 bases from V and 5 bases from J, with 22 bases between. The CDR3 consists of 17 residues. CDR1 is SGHDN, CDR2 FVKESK, per germline. The variable domain in full, with the rest retrieved from reference TRBV14 and TRBJ2-7, is EAGVTQFPSHSVIEKGQTVTLRCDPISGHDNLYWYRRVMGKEIKFLLHFVKESKQDESGMPNNRFLAERTGGTYSTLKVQPAELEDSGVYFCASSQKRTEGKRDEQYFGPGTRLTVT.

This clonotype came up once. The V call is TRBV29-1, the J call TRBJ1-3; D gene unclear. This CDR3 is built from 13 residues. Germline assignment: CDR1 SQVTM and CDR2 ANQGSEA. V shed 5 bases and J shed 0 bases, with 8 bases lying between them. DNA of the CDR3: TGCAGCGTTCTGACGGCCTCTGGAAACACCATATATTTT. Translating gives CSVLTASGNTIYF.

This clonotype showed up just once. The chain links TRBV29-1 to TRBJ2-3; the D gene is possibly TRBD2 (6 bases). V was cut by 7 bases and J by 10 bases, with 30 bases left in between. Germline V CDR1 and CDR2: SQVTM, ANQGSEA. There are 16 residues in the CDR3. The CDR3 here is CSADDAGTPSGWAQYF. The CDR3 region has the DNA TGCAGCGCTGACGACGCGGGAACCCCGTCGGGTTGGGCGCAGTATTTT.

As to this clonotype: This may stem from a read error, because a much larger clone lies one nucleotide away. CDR3 sequence reads: CASSDSAGGPGEQFF. Here the CDR3 DNA reads TGTGCCAGCAGTGACTCGGCGGGAGGGCCGGGTGAGCAGTTCTTC. V gene TRBV6-4 combines with J gene TRBJ2-1; 9 bases match TRBD2. From germline, CDR1 is MRHNA and CDR2 SNTAGT. CDR3 size: 15 residues. V shed 0 bases, J shed 9 bases, and the junction held 6 bases outside the gene matches.

The chain joins TRBV7-8 to TRBJ2-4, with 9 bases lining up with TRBD2. The closer fit of TRBJ2-5 to the DNA end suggests the J call may be wrong. Looked up from germline, CDR1 is SGHVS and CDR2 is FQNEAQ. The CDR3 runs to 18 residues. CDR3 protein: CASSFNSALAGGIETQYF. In nucleotides, the CDR3 is TGTGCCAGCAGCTTCAATTCAGCTCTTGCGGGAGGGATTGAGACCCAGTACTTC.

This sequence joins TRBV6-2 or TRBV6-3 and TRBJ2-1; D not resolved. CDR1 MNHEY and CDR2 SVGEGT come from the germline V gene. The ends were cut back, 6 bases at V and 3 bases at J, with 12 bases in the middle. The CDR3 length is 14 residues. CDR3 coding DNA: TGTGCCAGCAGAAGAGCAGCTGACTACAATGAGCAGTTCTTC. This encodes CASRRAADYNEQFF.

The gene calls are TRBV5-1 and TRBJ1-2; 9 bases are shared with TRBD1. In germline, CDR1 is SGHRS, CDR2 YFSETQ. There are 16 residues in the CDR3. The junction had 11 bases not matched to a gene; V was cut back by 0 bases and J by 8 bases. The CDR3 DNA reads TGCGCCAGCAGCTTGGGGGACAGGGAATTCCATTCGGGCTACACCTTC. Protein sequence: CASSLGDREFHSGYTF.

This rearrangement joins TRBV20-1 to TRBJ2-7, with D possibly being TRBD1 (6 bases). The length of the CDR3 is 13 residues. V was cut by 5 bases and J by 0 bases, with 11 bases left in between. Germline V gene sequence: CDR1 DFQATT, CDR2 SNEGSKA (reference sequence). The CDR3 spells CSALLDSSYEQYF. In nucleotides, the CDR3 is TGCAGTGCTCTTCTGGACAGCTCCTACGAGCAGTACTTC.

This clonotype turned up a few times. V gene TRBV7-2 combines with J gene TRBJ1-2; D gene uncertain. The CDR3 has 10 residues. V was trimmed by 5 bases and J by 10 bases, leaving 8 bases between them. The germline gives CDR1 SGHTA, CDR2 FQGNSA. The CDR3 loop reads CASSPKIYTF. In DNA form, the CDR3 reads TGTGCCAGCAGCCCCAAAATCTACACCTTC.

This clonotype was seen only once. The chain uses TRBV28 and TRBJ1-4, with no clear D. The CDR3 runs to 16 residues. CDR1 and CDR2 (germline): MDHEN, SYDVKM. Trimming pared 1 base from V and 8 bases from J, leaving 17 bases between. The DNA of the CDR3 is TGTGCCAGCAGTTTATTGTGGGGAGGGTCTGTGGAAAAACTGTTTTTT. This sequence encodes CASSLLWGGSVEKLFF.

The rearrangement joins TRBV7-2 to TRBJ1-1, with 8 bases aligning to TRBD1. J lost 1 base, V lost 4 bases, and 8 bases had no gene match. Germline V gene data show CDR1 as SGHTA and CDR2 as FQGNSA. This CDR3 spans 16 amino acids. The CDR3 region is CASSYRQGPANTEAFF. CDR3 nucleotides: TGTGCCAGCAGCTACCGACAGGGGCCCGCGAACACTGAAGCTTTCTTT.

To note about this clonotype: A much larger clone lies one base from this, so it may be a read error. The chain is built from TRBV12-3 or TRBV12-4 and TRBJ2-1; possible D gene TRBD1, 5 bases. With 3 bases removed from V and 6 bases from J, the gap between germline ends came to 15 bases. This CDR3 is built from 15 residues. Here the CDR3 reads CASSLGAPGINEQFF. The CDR3 nucleotides read TGTGCCAGCAGTTTGGGTGCCCCAGGGATCAATGAGCAGTTCTTC.

This clonotype has just a few counts. V is TRBV15 and J is TRBJ1-1; a weak D match, TRBD1 (5 bases). This CDR3 region has 14 residues. Germline assignment: CDR1 LNHNV and CDR2 YYDKDF (reference sequence). V gave up 0 bases and J gave up 1 base, with 6 bases separating them. CDR3 DNA: TGTGCCACCAGCAGAGAAGGGACGAACACTGAAGCTTTCTTT. Translation: CATSREGTNTEAFF. Full variable domain (missing parts from reference TRBV15 and TRBJ1-1): DAMVIQNPRYQVTQFGKPVTLSCSQTLNHNVMYWYQQKSSQAPKLLFHYYDKDFNNEADTPDNFQSRRPNTSFCFLDIRSPGLGDTAMYLCATSREGTNTEAFFGQGTRLTVV.

This clonotype has more than one count but fewer than ten. Here the CDR3 reads CATSRAGTGYEKLFF. The CDR3 nucleotides read TGTGCCACCAGCAGAGCCGGGACAGGGTATGAAAAACTGTTTTTT. J is TRBJ1-4 and V is TRBV15; 9 positions agree with TRBD1. This CDR3 region has 15 residues. The J segment lost 6 bases and the V segment lost 1 base, leaving 3 bases of the junction unmatched. Germline lookup yields CDR1 LNHNV and CDR2 YYDKDF (reference sequence). Full variable domain (remainder filled in from reference TRBV15 and TRBJ1-4): DAMVIQNPRYQVTQFGKPVTLSCSQTLNHNVMYWYQQKSSQAPKLLFHYYDKDFNNEADTPDNFQSRRPNTSFCFLDIRSPGLGDTAMYLCATSRAGTGYEKLFFGSGTQLSVL.

The rearrangement links TRBV6-5 to TRBJ1-2, with 8 bases identical to TRBD1. The CDR3 extends over 17 amino acids. The germline CDR1 and CDR2 sequences are MNHEY and SVGAGI. With 1 base clipped from V and 0 bases from J, the junction kept 7 bases outside the gene matches. CDR3 DNA sequence: TGTGCCAGCAGTTACTTTCGGGGACAGGAAACTAACTATGGCTACACCTTC. Residues: CASSYFRGQETNYGYTF.

The gene calls are TRBV10-3 and TRBJ1-1, with 8 positions matching TRBD1. The V segment lost 7 bases and the J segment 5 bases; nucleotides outside the gene matches: 6. This CDR3 has 13 residues. The germline CDR1 and CDR2 sequences are ENHRY and SYGVKD. This chain's CDR3 is CAIKLDRATEAFF. The DNA of the CDR3 is TGTGCCATCAAACTGGACAGGGCTACTGAAGCTTTCTTT.